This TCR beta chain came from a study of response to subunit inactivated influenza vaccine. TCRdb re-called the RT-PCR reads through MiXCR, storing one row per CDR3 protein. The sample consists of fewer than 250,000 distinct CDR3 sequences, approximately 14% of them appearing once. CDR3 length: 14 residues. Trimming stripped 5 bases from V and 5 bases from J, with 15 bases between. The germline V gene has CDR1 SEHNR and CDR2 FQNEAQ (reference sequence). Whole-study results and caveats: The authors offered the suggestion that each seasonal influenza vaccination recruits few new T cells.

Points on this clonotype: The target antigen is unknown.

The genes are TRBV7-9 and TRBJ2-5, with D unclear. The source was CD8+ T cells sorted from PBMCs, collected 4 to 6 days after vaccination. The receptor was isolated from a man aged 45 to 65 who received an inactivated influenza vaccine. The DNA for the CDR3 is TGTGCCAGCAGCCCGCGACACGGCCGGGAGACCCAGTACTTC. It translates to CASSPRHGRETQYF.